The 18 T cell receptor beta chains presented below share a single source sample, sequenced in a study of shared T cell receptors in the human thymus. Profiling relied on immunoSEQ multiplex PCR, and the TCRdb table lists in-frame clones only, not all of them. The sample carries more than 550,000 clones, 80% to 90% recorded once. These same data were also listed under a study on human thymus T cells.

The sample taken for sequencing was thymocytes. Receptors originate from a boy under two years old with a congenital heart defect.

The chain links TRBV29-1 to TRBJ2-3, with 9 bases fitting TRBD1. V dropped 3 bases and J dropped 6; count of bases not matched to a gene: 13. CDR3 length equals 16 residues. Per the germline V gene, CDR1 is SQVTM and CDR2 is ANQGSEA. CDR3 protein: CSVEGARDRAPDTQYF. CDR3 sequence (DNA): TGCAGCGTTGAGGGCGCACGGGACAGGGCTCCCGATACGCAGTATTTT.

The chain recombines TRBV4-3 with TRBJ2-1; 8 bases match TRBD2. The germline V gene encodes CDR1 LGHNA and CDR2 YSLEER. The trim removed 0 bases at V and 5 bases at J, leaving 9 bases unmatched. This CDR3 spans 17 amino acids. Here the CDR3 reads CASSQEEGQRGNNEQFF. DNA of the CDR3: TGCGCCAGCAGCCAAGAAGAGGGCCAGCGGGGGAACAATGAGCAGTTCTTC.

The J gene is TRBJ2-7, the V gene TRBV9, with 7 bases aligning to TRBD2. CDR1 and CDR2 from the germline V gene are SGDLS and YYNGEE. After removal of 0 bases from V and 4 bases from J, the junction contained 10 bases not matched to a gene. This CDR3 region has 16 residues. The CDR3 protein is CASSVGPGRGPYEQYF. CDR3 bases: TGTGCCAGCAGCGTAGGCCCGGGGAGGGGACCTTACGAGCAGTACTTC.

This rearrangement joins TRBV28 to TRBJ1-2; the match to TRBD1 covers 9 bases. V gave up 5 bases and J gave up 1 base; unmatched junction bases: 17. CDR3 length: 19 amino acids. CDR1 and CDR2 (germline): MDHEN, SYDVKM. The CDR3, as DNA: TGTGCCAGCAGTGAAAATCCCGGGACAGGGCCCATGGATAACTATGGCTACACCTTC. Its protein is CASSENPGTGPMDNYGYTF.

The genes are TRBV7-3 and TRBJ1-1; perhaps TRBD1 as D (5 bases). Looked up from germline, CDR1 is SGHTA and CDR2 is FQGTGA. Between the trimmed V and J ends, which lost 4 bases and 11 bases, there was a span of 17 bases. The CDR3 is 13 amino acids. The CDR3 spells CASSSNTASGAFF. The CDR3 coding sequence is TGTGCCAGCAGCTCCAATACGGCATCAGGGGCTTTCTTT.

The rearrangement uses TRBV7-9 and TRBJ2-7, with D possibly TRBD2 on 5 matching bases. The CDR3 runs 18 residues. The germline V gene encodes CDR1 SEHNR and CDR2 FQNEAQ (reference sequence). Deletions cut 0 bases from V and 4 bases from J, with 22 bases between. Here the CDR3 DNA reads TGTGCCAGCAGCTTAGCCCCATGGGCAGAGAGGACTCCATACGAGCAGTACTTC. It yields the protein CASSLAPWAERTPYEQYF.

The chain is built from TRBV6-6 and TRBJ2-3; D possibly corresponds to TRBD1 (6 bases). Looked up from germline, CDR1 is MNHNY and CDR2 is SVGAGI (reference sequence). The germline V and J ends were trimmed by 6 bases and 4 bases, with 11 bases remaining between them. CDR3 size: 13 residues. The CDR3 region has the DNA TGTGCCAGCAGGGACAGTCTTGCAGATACGCAGTATTTT. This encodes CASRDSLADTQYF.

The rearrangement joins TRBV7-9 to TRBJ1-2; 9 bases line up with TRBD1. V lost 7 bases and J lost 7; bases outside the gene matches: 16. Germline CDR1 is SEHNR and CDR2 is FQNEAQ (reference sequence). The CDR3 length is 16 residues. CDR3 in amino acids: CASTPRPGQGIGGYTF. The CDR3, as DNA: TGTGCCAGCACCCCACGACCGGGACAGGGAATCGGTGGCTACACCTTC. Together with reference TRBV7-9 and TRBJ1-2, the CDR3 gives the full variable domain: DTGVSQNPRHKITKRGQNVTFRCDPISEHNRLYWYRQTLGQGPEFLTYFQNEAQLEKSRLLSDRFSAERPKGSFSTLEIQRTEQGDSAMYLCASTPRPGQGIGGYTFGSGTRLTVV.

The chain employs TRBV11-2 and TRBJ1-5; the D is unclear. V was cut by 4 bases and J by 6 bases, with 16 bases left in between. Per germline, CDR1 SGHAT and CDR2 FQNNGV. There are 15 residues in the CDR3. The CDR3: CASSSAPTGAQPQHF. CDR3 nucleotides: TGTGCCAGCAGCTCAGCCCCGACGGGTGCTCAGCCCCAGCATTTT.

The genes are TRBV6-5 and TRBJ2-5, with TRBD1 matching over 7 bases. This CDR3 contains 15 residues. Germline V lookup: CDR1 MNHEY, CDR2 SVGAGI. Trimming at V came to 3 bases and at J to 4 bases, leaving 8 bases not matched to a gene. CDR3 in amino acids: CASSYNANRGETQYF. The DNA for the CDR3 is TGTGCCAGCAGTTATAACGCGAACAGGGGAGAGACCCAGTACTTC.

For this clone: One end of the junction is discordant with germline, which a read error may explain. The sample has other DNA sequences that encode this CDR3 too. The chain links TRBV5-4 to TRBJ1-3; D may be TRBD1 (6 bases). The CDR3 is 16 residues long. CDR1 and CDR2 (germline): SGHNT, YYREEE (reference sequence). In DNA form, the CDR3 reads TGCGCCAGCAGCCTCGACCCGACAGGTTCTGGAAACACCATATATTTT. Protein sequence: CASSLDPTGSGNTIYF.

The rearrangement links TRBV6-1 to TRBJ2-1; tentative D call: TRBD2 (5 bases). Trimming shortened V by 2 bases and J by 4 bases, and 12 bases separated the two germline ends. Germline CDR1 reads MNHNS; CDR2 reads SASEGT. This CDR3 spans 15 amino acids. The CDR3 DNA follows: TGTGCCAGCAGTGAAAACGTGGACTTGTACAATGAGCAGTTCTTC. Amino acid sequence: CASSENVDLYNEQFF.

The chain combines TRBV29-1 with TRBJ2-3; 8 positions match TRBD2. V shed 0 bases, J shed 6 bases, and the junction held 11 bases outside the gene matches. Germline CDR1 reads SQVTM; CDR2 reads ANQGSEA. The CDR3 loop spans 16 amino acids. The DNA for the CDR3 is TGCAGCGTTGAAGATCCGGGGGGGGGCTATGGGGATACGCAGTATTTT. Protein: CSVEDPGGGYGDTQYF.

CDR3 DNA sequence: TGTGCCAGTAGAAGGGGACAGGTTCTTGATCAGCCCCAGCATTTT. It is translated as CASRRGQVLDQPQHF. This rearrangement joins TRBV19 to TRBJ1-5; 8 bases match TRBD1. The CDR3 runs to 15 residues. Germline V gives CDR1 LNHDA, CDR2 SQIVND (reference sequence). The V segment lost 6 bases and the J segment 5 bases; nucleotides outside the gene matches: 9.

CDR3 DNA: TGTGCCAGCAGCCACCATAGCGGGAGGTCTGAGACGGGGTACGAGCAGTACTTC. Residues: CASSHHSGRSETGYEQYF. The rearrangement joins TRBV14 to TRBJ2-7; 10 positions agree with TRBD2. The CDR3 extends over 18 amino acids. Germline assignment: CDR1 SGHDN and CDR2 FVKESK. Germline trimming cut 3 bases from V and 4 bases from J; bases unmatched to any gene: 15.

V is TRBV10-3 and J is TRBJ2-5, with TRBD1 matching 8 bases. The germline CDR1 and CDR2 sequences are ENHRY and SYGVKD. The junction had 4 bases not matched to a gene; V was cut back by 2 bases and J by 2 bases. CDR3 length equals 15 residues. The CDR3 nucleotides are TGTGCCATCAGTGAGGACAGGGGAGAACAAGAGACCCAGTACTTC. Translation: CAISEDRGEQETQYF.

The CDR3 here is CASSQGPGRSYEQYF. The CDR3 DNA follows: TGCGCCAGCAGCCAAGGTCCAGGGCGCTCCTACGAGCAGTACTTC. The gene calls are TRBV4-1 and TRBJ2-7; the D gene is possibly TRBD1 (5 bases). Trimming took off 1 base at V and 0 bases at J, with 10 bases between the two ends. The CDR3 is 15 residues long. Germline CDR1 MGHRA, CDR2 YSYEKL.

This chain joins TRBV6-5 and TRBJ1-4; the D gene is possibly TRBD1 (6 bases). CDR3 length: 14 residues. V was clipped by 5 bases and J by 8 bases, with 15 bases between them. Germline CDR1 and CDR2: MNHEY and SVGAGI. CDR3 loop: CASSDAGVGEKLFF. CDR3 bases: TGTGCCAGCAGTGACGCAGGGGTAGGCGAAAAACTGTTTTTT.